A single sample gave rise to the 17 T cell receptor beta chains below, sequenced in a study of molecular identifiers for immune sequencing clone quantification. TCRdb used MiXCR to reprocess the PCR reads, holding one entry per CDR3 protein. The sample shows approximately 680,000 distinct CDR3 sequences, roughly 23% of them seen only once. Sequencing input: naive CD8+ T cells from blood, with Jurkat cell RNA spiked in. This sample's subset: FACS-sorted CD8+CD4-CCR7+CD45RA+ naive T cells. The receptors derive from a human donor in good health. Some libraries in this study had Jurkat cell RNA spiked in.

Turning to this clonotype: This may stem from a read error, because a much larger clone lies one nucleotide away. The V and J genes are TRBV4-3 and TRBJ2-3, with 7 bases fitting TRBD1. The better agreement between TRBJ1-5 and the DNA end casts doubt on the J call. CDR3 length: 17 amino acids. Germline-derived CDR1 and CDR2 are LGHNA and YSLEER. This chain's CDR3 is CASSLRLAGGGTDTQHF. The CDR3, as DNA: TGCGCCAGCAGCCTCCGACTAGCGGGAGGGGGCACAGATACGCAGCATTTT.

At least ten counts were recorded for this clonotype. J is TRBJ1-1 and V is TRBV6-5; TRBD1 aligns across 10 bases. The CDR3 is 14 residues long. With 6 bases clipped from V and 3 bases from J, the junction kept 4 bases outside the gene matches. Germline V gene sequence: CDR1 MNHEY, CDR2 SVGAGI. CDR3 region: CASRIGQGDTEAFF. CDR3 in DNA: TGTGCCAGCAGGATTGGACAGGGGGACACTGAAGCTTTCTTT.

With regard to this clonotype: A much larger clonotype is one base distant, so this may be a read error. The CDR3 ends on some other residue instead of the conserved phenylalanine or tryptophan, so this is likely a read error. This chain links TRBV6-5 with TRBJ1-1, with D possibly matching TRBD1 (5 bases). V was trimmed by 10 bases and J by 3 bases, leaving 15 bases between them. Germline V gene data show CDR1 as MNHEY and CDR2 as SVGAGI. The CDR3 sequence is 13 residues long. The CDR3 spells CATWGLGDTEAFC. DNA for the CDR3: TGTGCCACGTGGGGCCTAGGAGACACTGAAGCTTTCTGT.

The rearrangement links TRBV7-9 to TRBJ2-7; D gene uncertain. The V end lost 5 bases, the J end lost 3 bases, and 11 bases lay between the germline ends. CDR1 is SEHNR, CDR2 FQNEAQ, per germline (reference sequence). The CDR3 contains 13 residues. The CDR3 spells CASSVGSFYEQYF. As DNA, the CDR3 is TGTGCCAGCAGCGTCGGCTCCTTCTACGAGCAGTACTTC.

Concerning this clonotype: It may be a read error: a sequence one base away is much more abundant. V is TRBV5-6 and J is TRBJ1-1; no firm D call. V dropped 3 bases and J dropped 0 bases, with 24 bases sitting between them. This CDR3 comprises 19 residues. Germline-derived CDR1 and CDR2 are SGHDT and YYEEEE. In nucleotides, the CDR3 is TGTGCCAGCAGCTCCGAGGGAATTGGCAGGAATGAAGTGAACACTGAAGCTTTCTTT. Translating it yields CASSSEGIGRNEVNTEAFF.

This clonotype was recorded at least ten times. The chain carries TRBV30 and TRBJ2-2; no definite D call. Trimming pared 0 bases from V and 6 bases from J, leaving 8 bases between. The CDR3 has 13 residues. Germline CDR1 GTSNPN, CDR2 SVGIG (reference sequence). The CDR3 sequence is CAWSVLLAGELFF. Here the CDR3 DNA reads TGTGCCTGGAGTGTACTCCTGGCCGGGGAGCTGTTTTTT.

This clonotype has a handful of counts. The DNA of the CDR3 is TGTGCCAGCAGCTTAACGGCCAACGGGGAGCTGTTTTTT. This translates into CASSLTANGELFF. The chain couples TRBV7-9 to TRBJ2-2; D unresolved. CDR3 size: 13 residues. Germline lookup yields CDR1 SEHNR and CDR2 FQNEAQ (reference sequence). The V gene lost 2 bases and the J gene lost 7 bases, with 8 bases spanning the gap.

As to this clonotype: This clone may be a read error of a much larger clone one base away. The V gene is TRBV4-3, the J gene TRBJ2-7; D may match TRBD1 or TRBD2 (5 bases each). In germline, CDR1 is LGHNA, CDR2 YSLEER. CDR3 length: 17 residues. The ends were cut back, 2 bases at V and 0 bases at J, with 17 bases in the middle. CDR3 region: CASSQNRSGASSYEQYF. CDR3 in DNA: TGCGCCAGCAGCCAAAATAGGTCCGGGGCAAGCTCCTACGAGCAGTACTTC.

The rearrangement uses TRBV3-1 and TRBJ2-3; TRBD2 matches at 10 bases. The ends lost 3 bases at V and 8 bases at J; junction bases unmatched: 8. This CDR3 is built from 15 residues. CDR1 is LGHDT and CDR2 is YNNKEL in the germline V gene (reference sequence). This CDR3 reads CASSQGAGGPGTQYF. The CDR3 bases are TGTGCCAGCAGCCAGGGAGCGGGGGGGCCAGGTACGCAGTATTTT.

The V and J genes are TRBV13 and TRBJ2-7, with D hard to call. Looked up from germline, CDR1 is PRHDT and CDR2 is FYEKMQ (reference sequence). V was trimmed by 4 bases and J by 2 bases, leaving 9 bases between them. This CDR3 comprises 13 residues. The CDR3 region has the DNA TGTGCCAGCAGCTACACGCAGGCCTACGAGCAGTACTTC. This sequence encodes CASSYTQAYEQYF.

In this sample, this clonotype turned up many times. This chain joins TRBV10-3 and TRBJ2-7, with TRBD2 matching over 11 bases. This CDR3 contains 17 residues. Germline V CDR1 and CDR2: ENHRY, SYGVKD. Trimming cost V 3 bases and J 3 bases; bases outside gene matches: 10. The CDR3 spells CAISELLAGGPLYEQYF. In DNA form, the CDR3 reads TGTGCCATCAGTGAACTTTTAGCGGGAGGGCCACTCTACGAGCAGTACTTC.

Comment on this clonotype: A much more abundant neighbour one base away suggests this may be a read error. The V gene is TRBV28, the J gene TRBJ1-1, with D perhaps matching TRBD1 (5 bases). This CDR3 contains 14 residues. Germline-derived CDR1 and CDR2 are MDHEN and SYDVKM. The V end lost 5 bases, the J end lost 2 bases, and 12 bases lay between the germline ends. CDR3 loop: CASSPPTDNTEAFF. Written as DNA, the CDR3 is TGTGCCAGCAGTCCGCCGACAGATAACACTGAAGCTTTCTTT.

J is TRBJ1-5 and V is TRBV4-3; D gene uncertain. The V end was cut by 4 bases, the J end by 6 bases, with 16 bases between. Per germline, CDR1 LGHNA and CDR2 YSLEER. CDR3 length: 15 residues. The CDR3 nucleotides read TGCGCCAGCAGCCCTTCCAGGACCCTCGGTCAGCCCCAGCATTTT. This encodes CASSPSRTLGQPQHF.

Of note for this clonotype: No conserved phenylalanine or tryptophan ends this CDR3, so it is likely a read error. This chain joins TRBV10-2 and TRBJ2-3, with 8 bases identical to TRBD2. V dropped 0 bases and J dropped 6; count of bases not matched to a gene: 5. The CDR3 covers 15 residues. Germline V gives CDR1 WSHSY, CDR2 SAAADI. Here the CDR3 reads CASSESSLAGDTQYI. For the CDR3, the DNA is TGCGCCAGCAGTGAGTCGAGTCTAGCGGGCGATACGCAGTATATT.

Concerning this clonotype: A much larger clone lies a single base off, so this may be a read error. The J gene is TRBJ1-2, the V gene TRBV28; 9 bases are a match to TRBD1. V trimming: 5 bases; J trimming: 4 bases; junction bases outside the gene matches: 8. The CDR3 has 15 amino acids. CDR1 and CDR2 (germline): MDHEN, SYDVKM. The CDR3 here is CASSPRTGDPYGYTF. CDR3 coding DNA: TGTGCCAGCAGTCCACGGACAGGGGACCCCTATGGCTACACCTTC.

This clonotype was counted many times. The chain employs TRBV5-6 and TRBJ2-3; 7 nucleotides match TRBD2. J gave up 5 bases and V 3 bases, and 12 bases lay outside the gene matches. CDR1 SGHDT and CDR2 YYEEEE come from the germline V gene. CDR3 length equals 16 residues. The chain's CDR3 is CASSSLRTRAGDTQYF. CDR3 nucleotides: TGTGCCAGCAGCTCCCTTCGGACTAGGGCAGGAGATACGCAGTATTTT.

This clonotype was recorded at least ten times. The chain combines TRBV2 with TRBJ1-1; unclear D gene. This CDR3 comprises 14 residues. V was cut by 6 bases and J by 4 bases, with 15 bases left in between. CDR1 and CDR2 from the germline V gene are SNHLY and FYNNEI. CDR3 nucleotides: TGTGCCAGCAGGGAACCCCTAAGAGGCACTGAAGCTTTCTTT. It specifies CASREPLRGTEAFF.